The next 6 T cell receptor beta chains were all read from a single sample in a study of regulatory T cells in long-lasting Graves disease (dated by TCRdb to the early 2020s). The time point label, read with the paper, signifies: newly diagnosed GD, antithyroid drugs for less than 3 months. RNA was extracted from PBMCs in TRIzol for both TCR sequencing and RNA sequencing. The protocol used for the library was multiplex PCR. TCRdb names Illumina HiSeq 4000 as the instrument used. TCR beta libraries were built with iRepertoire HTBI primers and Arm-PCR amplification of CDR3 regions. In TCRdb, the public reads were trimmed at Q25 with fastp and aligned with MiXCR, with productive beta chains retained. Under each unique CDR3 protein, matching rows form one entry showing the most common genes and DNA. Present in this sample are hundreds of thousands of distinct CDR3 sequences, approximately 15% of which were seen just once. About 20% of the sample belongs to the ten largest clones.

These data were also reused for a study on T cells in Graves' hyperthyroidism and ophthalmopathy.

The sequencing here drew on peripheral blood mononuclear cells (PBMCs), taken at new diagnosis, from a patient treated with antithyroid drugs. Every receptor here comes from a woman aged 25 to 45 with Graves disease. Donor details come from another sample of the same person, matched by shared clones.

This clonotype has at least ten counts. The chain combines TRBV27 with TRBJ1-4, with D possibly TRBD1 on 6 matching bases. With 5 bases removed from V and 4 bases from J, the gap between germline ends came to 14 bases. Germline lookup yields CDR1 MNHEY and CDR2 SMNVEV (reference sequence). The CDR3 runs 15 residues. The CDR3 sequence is CASSATPGVNEKLFF. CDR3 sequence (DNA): TGTGCCAGCAGTGCTACCCCAGGGGTTAATGAAAAACTGTTTTTT.

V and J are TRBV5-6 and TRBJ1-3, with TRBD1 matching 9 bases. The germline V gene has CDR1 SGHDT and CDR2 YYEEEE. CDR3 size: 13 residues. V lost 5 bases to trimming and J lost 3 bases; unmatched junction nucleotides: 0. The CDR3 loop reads CASRGQGGNTIYF. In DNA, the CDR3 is TGTGCCAGCAGGGGACAGGGTGGAAACACCATATATTTT.

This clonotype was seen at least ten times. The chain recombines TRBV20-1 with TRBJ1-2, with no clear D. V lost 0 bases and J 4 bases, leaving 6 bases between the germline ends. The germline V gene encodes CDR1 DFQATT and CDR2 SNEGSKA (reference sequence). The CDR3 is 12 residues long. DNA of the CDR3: TGCAGTGCTAGAGAAGTCCCCTATGGCTACACCTTC. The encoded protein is CSAREVPYGYTF.

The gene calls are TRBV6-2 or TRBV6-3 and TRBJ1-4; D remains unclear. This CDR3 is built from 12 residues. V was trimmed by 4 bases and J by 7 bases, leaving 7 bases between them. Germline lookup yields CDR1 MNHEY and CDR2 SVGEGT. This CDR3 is CASSSAIEKLFF. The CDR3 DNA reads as TGTGCCAGCAGTTCCGCGATTGAAAAACTGTTTTTT.

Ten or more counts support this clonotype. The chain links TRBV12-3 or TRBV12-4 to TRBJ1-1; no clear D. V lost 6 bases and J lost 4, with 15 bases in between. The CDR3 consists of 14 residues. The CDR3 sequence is CASRIVTPGTEAFF. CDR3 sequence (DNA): TGTGCCAGCAGGATCGTCACCCCCGGCACTGAAGCTTTCTTT.

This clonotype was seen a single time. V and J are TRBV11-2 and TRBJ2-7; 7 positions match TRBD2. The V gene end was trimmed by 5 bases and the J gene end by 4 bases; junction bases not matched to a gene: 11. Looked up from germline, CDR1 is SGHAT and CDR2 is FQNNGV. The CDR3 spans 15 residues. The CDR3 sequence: CASSPGGLYNYEQYF. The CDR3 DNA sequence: TGTGCCAGCAGCCCCGGGGGACTATATAATTACGAGCAGTACTTC.